This T cell receptor (beta chain) stems from a study of identical twins. Using its own MiXCR run on the 5' RACE reads, TCRdb lists one record per CDR3 protein. The sample holds approximately 220,000 distinct CDR3 sequences, about 7.5% seen once. This clonotype was counted many times. The CDR3 runs 18 residues. Germline values: CDR1 LNHNV, CDR2 YYDKDF (reference sequence). V gave up 0 bases and J gave up 1 base, with 16 bases separating them. These data are also associated with another study on yellow fever vaccine responses in identical twins.

The rearrangement uses TRBV15 and TRBJ2-4; no clear D gene. Sequenced sample: memory (CD45RO+) T cells sorted from blood. The sequence derives from a woman younger than 30 in good health. The CDR3: CATSRENSGIVAKNIQYF. The CDR3 DNA reads as TGTGCCACCAGCAGAGAGAACAGTGGCATAGTGGCCAAAAACATTCAGTACTTC.